The next 27 T cell receptor beta chains were all read from a single sample in a study of shared clonotypes between healthy human individuals. Profiled with immunoSEQ multiplex PCR; TCRdb holds only in-frame clones, not every one. Among about 680,000 clones, just over 90% were seen once, and the ten largest hold approximately 24%. Selected positively for CCR7 and CD45RO-negative, naive CD8 cells excluded terminally differentiated effector memory CD45RA+ cells. Material for sequencing was naive CD8+ T cells sorted from blood. The receptors originated from a man younger than 40 in good health.

CDR3 sequence (DNA): TGTGCCAGCAGTTTTGGTTCTAAGCAGTTCTTC. Protein product: CASSFGSKQFF. The V and J genes are TRBV28 and TRBJ2-1; D not certain. The ends were cut back, 3 bases at V and 11 bases at J, with 8 bases in the middle. CDR1 MDHEN and CDR2 SYDVKM come from the germline V gene. This CDR3 has 11 amino acids.

About this clone itself: The identical CDR3 is also encoded by other nucleotide sequences in the sample. The CDR3 sequence is CASSSGLAAYEQYF. As DNA, the CDR3 is TGTGCCAGCAGCTCGGGACTAGCGGCCTACGAGCAGTACTTC. This chain links TRBV7-9 with TRBJ2-7; 11 positions match TRBD2. Germline CDR1 is SEHNR and CDR2 is FQNEAQ (reference sequence). V was clipped by 4 bases and J by 2 bases; unmatched bases: 1. The CDR3 is made up of 14 amino acids.

This rearrangement joins TRBV13 to TRBJ2-3; 7 nucleotides line up with TRBD2. The germline CDR1 and CDR2 sequences are PRHDT and FYEKMQ (reference sequence). CDR3 length: 17 amino acids. Losses at the gene ends were 2 bases for V and 0 bases for J; bases not matched to a gene: 8. The CDR3 is CASSLLMAGESTDTQYF. CDR3 nucleotide sequence: TGTGCCAGCAGCTTATTAATGGCGGGGGAGAGCACAGATACGCAGTATTTT.

This chain joins TRBV19 and TRBJ1-4, with D perhaps matching TRBD1 (5 bases). This CDR3 contains 15 residues. Germline-derived CDR1 and CDR2 are LNHDA and SQIVND (reference sequence). Between the trimmed V and J ends, which lost 7 bases and 8 bases, there was a span of 20 bases. CDR3 nucleotide sequence: TGTGCCAGTAAAGTGATGGGGCCCGGCGACGAAAAACTGTTTTTT. Its protein product is CASKVMGPGDEKLFF.

This chain joins TRBV14 and TRBJ2-7, with D perhaps given as TRBD1 or TRBD2 (5 bases each). The CDR3 loop spans 12 amino acids. Trimming pared 10 bases from V and 2 bases from J, leaving 12 bases between. Germline CDR1 is SGHDN and CDR2 is FVKESK. The CDR3 sequence: CATGTSPYEQYF. CDR3 DNA sequence: TGTGCCACCGGGACCTCCCCCTACGAGCAGTACTTC.

CDR3 DNA: TGTGCCACCAGCAATATGGGACTAGCCCTCAATGAGCAGTTCTTC. As protein: CATSNMGLALNEQFF. The chain employs TRBV15 and TRBJ2-1; 9 bases line up with TRBD2. This CDR3 contains 15 residues. J was trimmed by 6 bases and V by 4 bases; bases with no gene match: 7. CDR1 LNHNV and CDR2 YYDKDF come from the germline V gene (reference sequence).

V is TRBV7-8 and J is TRBJ1-2, with a possible D match to TRBD1 (6 bases). The CDR3 spans 15 residues. V lost 5 bases, J lost 5 bases, and 18 bases lay in between. Germline-derived CDR1 and CDR2 are SGHVS and FQNEAQ. CDR3 protein: CASSLLEGGGYGYTF. The DNA of the CDR3 is TGTGCCAGCAGCCTCCTCGAGGGAGGGGGGTATGGCTACACCTTC.

V and J are TRBV13 and TRBJ2-3; D possibly corresponds to TRBD2 (5 bases). V dropped 5 bases and J dropped 3 bases, with 6 bases sitting between them. The CDR3 sequence is 12 residues long. Germline V gives CDR1 PRHDT, CDR2 FYEKMQ (reference sequence). The CDR3 is CASSEGTDTQYF. The DNA of the CDR3 is TGTGCCAGCAGCGAGGGAACAGATACGCAGTATTTT.

V usage is TRBV7-6 and J usage is TRBJ1-4; TRBD1 agrees at 10 bases. CDR1 and CDR2 (germline): SGHVS, FNYEAQ. Unmatched junction bases numbered 2, after V lost 2 bases and J lost 5 bases. There are 15 residues in the CDR3. CDR3 bases: TGTGCCAGCAGCTTATTGGGACAGGGGAATGAAAAACTGTTTTTT. Protein: CASSLLGQGNEKLFF.

The J gene is TRBJ2-2, the V gene TRBV7-9; D uncertain. CDR1 is SEHNR and CDR2 is FQNEAQ in the germline V gene (reference sequence). The CDR3 is 13 residues long. Trimming removed 5 bases from V and 7 bases from J, with 11 bases in between. The CDR3 coding sequence is TGTGCCAGCAGCCCTCAATGGAACGGGGAGCTGTTTTTT. It specifies CASSPQWNGELFF.

The CDR3 coding sequence is TGTGCCAGCAGTCCGGGGCCAGGGCCTGCCCACGAGCAGTACTTC. It yields the protein CASSPGPGPAHEQYF. This chain links TRBV28 with TRBJ2-7; D assignment may be TRBD1 or TRBD2 (5 bases each). This CDR3 has 15 residues. Germline V gives CDR1 MDHEN, CDR2 SYDVKM. Trimming stripped 5 bases from V and 5 bases from J, with 19 bases between.

The rearrangement uses TRBV7-9 and TRBJ1-1; D remains ambiguous. CDR1 SEHNR and CDR2 FQNEAQ come from the germline V gene (reference sequence). The V gene lost 6 bases and the J gene lost 5 bases, with 7 bases spanning the gap. The CDR3 spans 11 residues. CDR3 in DNA: TGTGCCAGCAGGGCGGTAACTGAAGCTTTCTTT. Amino acids: CASRAVTEAFF.

V gene TRBV28 combines with J gene TRBJ2-7; D gene unclear. Germline V gene lookup returns CDR1 MDHEN and CDR2 SYDVKM. The CDR3 totals 13 residues. Trimming stripped 6 bases from V and 4 bases from J, with 13 bases between. CDR3 region: CASSVGPTYEQYF. As DNA, the CDR3 is TGTGCCAGCAGCGTAGGGCCCACTTACGAGCAGTACTTC.

Concerning this clone: This same CDR3 is encoded by further DNA sequences in the sample. J is TRBJ2-7 and V is TRBV9, with D perhaps matching TRBD1 (6 bases). V dropped 4 bases and J dropped 0 bases, with 14 bases sitting between them. The CDR3 spans 15 residues. Germline values: CDR1 SGDLS, CDR2 YYNGEE. As DNA, the CDR3 is TGTGCCAGCAGCAGACGGACAGAGAGCTCCTACGAGCAGTACTTC. It yields the protein CASSRRTESSYEQYF.

The V and J genes are TRBV6-4 and TRBJ2-3, with 7 bases that match TRBD2. The ends lost 8 bases at V and 5 bases at J; junction bases unmatched: 13. Looked up from germline, CDR1 is MRHNA and CDR2 is SNTAGT. The CDR3 covers 15 residues. CDR3 sequence reads: CASGGAGSAVDTQYF. In DNA form, the CDR3 reads TGTGCCAGCGGGGGAGCGGGGAGCGCAGTAGATACGCAGTATTTT.

V and J are TRBV6-5 and TRBJ2-1; 10 bases match TRBD1. The CDR3 covers 15 residues. Germline V lookup: CDR1 MNHEY, CDR2 SVGAGI. V was pared by 0 bases and J by 7 bases, with 3 bases of the junction left unmatched. The CDR3 coding sequence is TGTGCCAGCAGTTACTCGAGACAGGGGGCAAATGAGCAGTTCTTC. Encoded protein: CASSYSRQGANEQFF.

V is TRBV5-8 and J is TRBJ2-2, with D unresolved. V was trimmed by 0 bases and J by 0 bases, leaving 6 bases between them. The germline V gene encodes CDR1 SGHTS and CDR2 YDEGEE. This CDR3 has 15 residues. CDR3 sequence: CASSLEVTNTGELFF. The CDR3 nucleotides are TGTGCCAGCAGCTTGGAGGTAACGAACACCGGGGAGCTGTTTTTT.

The CDR3 reads CASSGSNTGELFF. The CDR3 coding sequence is TGTGCCAGCAGCGGTTCTAACACCGGGGAGCTGTTTTTT. The rearrangement uses TRBV9 and TRBJ2-2; D not resolved. V shed 3 bases and J shed 2 bases, with 5 bases lying between them. Looked up from germline, CDR1 is SGDLS and CDR2 is YYNGEE. CDR3 length: 13 amino acids.

The V and J genes are TRBV18 and TRBJ2-1, with D possibly matching TRBD2 (5 bases). V lost 2 bases to trimming and J lost 5 bases, with 19 bases between them. The CDR3 has 17 residues. Germline V gene lookup returns CDR1 KGHSH and CDR2 LQKENI. CDR3 DNA: TGTGCCAGCTCACCATCGGATATCTTACTAGACCACAATGAGCAGTTCTTC. Translated, it gives CASSPSDILLDHNEQFF.

This chain uses TRBV4-3 with TRBJ2-7; a possible D gene is TRBD1 (6 bases). The germline V gene has CDR1 LGHNA and CDR2 YSLEER. CDR3 size: 16 residues. The germline V and J ends were trimmed by 0 bases and 4 bases, with 16 bases remaining between them. CDR3 residues: CASSQDYLAGEYEQYF. The DNA of the CDR3 is TGCGCCAGCAGCCAAGATTATCTGGCAGGGGAATACGAGCAGTACTTC.

Comments on this clone: The same CDR3 arises from other DNA sequences in this sample as well. This rearrangement joins TRBV9 to TRBJ2-3; TRBD2 matches 13 bases. The trim removed 2 bases at V and 2 bases at J, leaving 2 bases unmatched. The CDR3 has 16 residues. Germline V lookup: CDR1 SGDLS, CDR2 YYNGEE. CDR3 bases: TGTGCCAGCAGCGTGGGACTAGCGGGAAACACAGATACGCAGTATTTT. Amino acids: CASSVGLAGNTDTQYF.

About this clone: One end of the junction fails to match germline, which may point to a read error. The chain couples TRBV6-4 to TRBJ2-1, with D possibly being TRBD1 (7 bases). Germline lookup yields CDR1 MRHNA and CDR2 SNTAGT. The CDR3 has 18 residues. CDR3 DNA sequence: TGTGCCAGCAGTGAATTCGGAAGCGGAGGGGGCTCCTACAATGGGCAGTTCTTC. This encodes CASSEFGSGGGSYNGQFF.

The chain employs TRBV13 and TRBJ2-7; 9 bases fit TRBD1. V lost 0 bases and J lost 3; bases outside the gene matches: 0. CDR1 PRHDT and CDR2 FYEKMQ come from the germline V gene (reference sequence). The length of the CDR3 is 14 residues. CDR3 DNA: TGTGCCAGCAGCTTAGGGACAGGGGGCTACGAGCAGTACTTC. Translation: CASSLGTGGYEQYF.

The chain couples TRBV27 to TRBJ2-1; D not certain. The CDR3 totals 11 residues. Trimming took off 7 bases at V and 1 base at J, with 2 bases between the two ends. CDR1 is MNHEY and CDR2 is SMNVEV in the germline V gene (reference sequence). The CDR3 coding sequence is TGTGCCAGCAATTCCTACAATGAGCAGTTCTTC. As protein: CASNSYNEQFF.

This clone appeared once. The chain links TRBV9 to TRBJ2-3; 13 positions agree with TRBD2. After removal of 0 bases from V and 4 bases from J, the junction contained 2 bases not matched to a gene. The CDR3 runs to 16 residues. Germline values: CDR1 SGDLS, CDR2 YYNGEE. The CDR3 sequence is CASSVAGLAGADTQYF. The CDR3 coding sequence is TGTGCCAGCAGCGTAGCAGGACTAGCGGGAGCAGATACGCAGTATTTT.

The chain carries TRBV7-9 and TRBJ2-4; 7 nucleotides match TRBD2. CDR3 length: 13 amino acids. The germline V gene has CDR1 SEHNR and CDR2 FQNEAQ (reference sequence). The trim removed 8 bases at V and 13 bases at J, leaving 14 bases unmatched. The CDR3 DNA follows: TGTGCCAGCCTTGGGGCGGGAGACGACCGACAGTACTTC. Protein: CASLGAGDDRQYF. Drawing the rest from reference TRBV7-9 and TRBJ2-4, the complete variable domain is DTGVSQNPRHKITKRGQNVTFRCDPISEHNRLYWYRQTLGQGPEFLTYFQNEAQLEKSRLLSDRFSAERPKGSFSTLEIQRTEQGDSAMYLCASLGAGDDRQYFGAGTRLSVL.

The rearrangement links TRBV10-3 to TRBJ2-7; TRBD2 agrees at 13 bases. The germline gives CDR1 ENHRY, CDR2 SYGVKD. V lost 6 bases, J lost 5 bases, and 4 bases stayed unmatched. There are 14 residues in the CDR3. Here the CDR3 DNA reads TGTGCCATCAGAGGGACTAGCGGGAACCACGAGCAGTACTTC. It is translated as CAIRGTSGNHEQYF.